The entry that follows covers one TCR beta chain sequence. Antigen: not known. Scientists isolated CD4+ T cells after a roughly nine-day culture period ended. The vaccine given was either BNT162b2 or mRNA-1273, in two doses. The authors exchanged half the medium for IL-2 medium on days 3 and 7. This sample is part of a study of vaccination effects on CD4 cells after COVID-19. Study-level findings and limits: Clones induced by infection and by vaccine showed marked clonal contraction late after vaccination.

Clones were read by immunoSEQ multiplex PCR, and TCRdb kept only the in-frame ones, dropping some. The table has nearly 45,000 clones, over 60% seen once. Germline V gene sequence: CDR1 GTSNPN, CDR2 SVGIG (reference sequence). Trimming pared 3 bases from V and 3 bases from J, leaving 14 bases between. The CDR3 sequence is 14 residues long. The receptor was isolated from a human donor who received a COVID-19 vaccine. The V gene is TRBV30, the J gene TRBJ1-2; D is ambiguous. The sequenced sample was CD4+ T cells from PBMCs cultured without peptide, obtained after COVID-19 vaccination. The chain's CDR3 is CAWSPTAQDYGYTF. CDR3 sequence (DNA): TGTGCCTGGAGCCCCACCGCCCAGGACTATGGCTACACCTTC.